The 15 T cell receptor beta chains below were found in one sample sequenced in a study of blood T cell repertoires in COVID-19. Here immunoSEQ multiplex PCR was the method, and the copy in TCRdb shows in-frame clones only, minus some. The sample shows tens of thousands of clones, around 80% of them seen only once. The material sequenced was peripheral blood. The origin of the receptors is a woman aged 55-70 years with acute or convalescent COVID-19.

This clone appeared a single time. The chain is built from TRBV4-1 and TRBJ1-3, with D unclear. This CDR3 has 15 amino acids. V was shortened by 0 bases and J by 4 bases, with 10 bases between the two germline ends. Per germline, CDR1 MGHRA and CDR2 YSYEKL. CDR3 nucleotides: TGCGCCAGCAGCCAAGAGATTTCCGCGGGAAACACCATATATTTT. This gives the protein CASSQEISAGNTIYF.

V is TRBV7-2 and J is TRBJ1-2, with D hard to call. Germline-derived CDR1 and CDR2 are SGHTA and FQGNSA. The CDR3 spans 14 residues. V was trimmed by 2 bases and J by 3 bases, leaving 10 bases between them. The CDR3 loop reads CASSLYYQDYGYTF. CDR3 nucleotides: TGTGCCAGCAGCTTATATTATCAGGACTATGGCTACACCTTC.

The rearrangement uses TRBV6-5 and TRBJ2-3, with D perhaps TRBD1 (6 bases). Germline V gives CDR1 MNHEY, CDR2 SVGAGI. The V and J ends lost 4 bases and 2 bases respectively, with 13 bases between them. The CDR3 sequence is 15 residues long. CDR3 in DNA: TGTGCCAGCAGTTTGGGACAACTCTACACAGATACGCAGTATTTT. It is translated as CASSLGQLYTDTQYF.

This chain joins TRBV2 and TRBJ1-1, with TRBD1 matching over 8 bases. J gave up 8 bases and V 6 bases, and 5 bases lay outside the gene matches. The germline gives CDR1 SNHLY, CDR2 FYNNEI. The CDR3 is 12 amino acids. This CDR3 is CASSIDRGEAFF. For the CDR3, the DNA is TGTGCCAGCAGCATTGACAGGGGAGAAGCTTTCTTT.

J is TRBJ1-6 and V is TRBV30; 7 bases map to TRBD1. The CDR3 extends over 13 amino acids. The J segment lost 5 bases and the V segment lost 4 bases, leaving 2 bases of the junction unmatched. CDR1 and CDR2 (germline): GTSNPN, SVGIG (reference sequence). CDR3: CAWTGQNNSPLHF. CDR3 coding DNA: TGTGCCTGGACGGGACAGAATAATTCACCCCTCCACTTT. The full variable domain, its missing parts supplied by reference TRBV30 and TRBJ1-6, is SQTIHQWPATLVQPVGSPLSLECTVEGTSNPNLYWYRQAAGRGLQLLFYSVGIGQISSEVPQNLSASRPQDRQFILSSKKLLLSDSGFYLCAWTGQNNSPLHFGNGTRLTVT.

This rearrangement joins TRBV30 to TRBJ2-7; 7 bases match TRBD1. V lost 2 bases to trimming and J lost 6 bases; unmatched junction nucleotides: 10. In germline, CDR1 is GTSNPN, CDR2 SVGIG (reference sequence). The CDR3 is 14 amino acids. The CDR3 DNA is TGTGCCTGGAGTACCGGGACAGTGGTTAGCGAGCAGTACTTC. It yields the protein CAWSTGTVVSEQYF.

The genes are TRBV7-8 and TRBJ1-1, with 7 bases that match TRBD1. V lost 5 bases to trimming and J lost 5 bases; unmatched junction nucleotides: 8. Germline V gene data show CDR1 as SGHVS and CDR2 as FQNEAQ. The CDR3 extends over 14 amino acids. The CDR3 nucleotides are TGTGCCAGCAGCGCCCACAGGGGAGGAACTGAAGCTTTCTTT. Its protein product is CASSAHRGGTEAFF.

The rearrangement joins TRBV30 to TRBJ2-1, with a tentative D call TRBD2 (6 bases). The CDR3 is 15 amino acids. V lost 0 bases and J 6 bases, leaving 15 bases between the germline ends. Germline V lookup: CDR1 GTSNPN, CDR2 SVGIG (reference sequence). The CDR3 sequence: CAWSVRGTPINEQFF. The DNA of the CDR3 is TGTGCCTGGAGTGTCCGGGGGACCCCCATCAATGAGCAGTTCTTC.

The chain is built from TRBV7-8 and TRBJ1-6; D is ambiguous. CDR1 and CDR2 (germline): SGHVS, FQNEAQ. This CDR3 contains 17 residues. V lost 7 bases and J lost 2, with 18 bases in between. CDR3 DNA: TGTGCCAGCACCGTAACAGCATCGGTCACCTATAATTCACCCCTCCACTTT. It codes for CASTVTASVTYNSPLHF.

The chain recombines TRBV27 with TRBJ1-6; TRBD1 matches at 9 bases. The CDR3 totals 16 residues. V lost 4 bases to trimming and J lost 8 bases; unmatched junction nucleotides: 9. Germline CDR1 and CDR2: MNHEY and SMNVEV (reference sequence). The CDR3 DNA sequence: TGTGCCAGCAGTTCCCGGGACAGGGTCGCGGATTCACCCCTCCACTTT. Protein sequence: CASSSRDRVADSPLHF.

This clone occurred a few times. The genes are TRBV5-1 and TRBJ1-4; TRBD1 agrees at 8 bases. Germline assignment: CDR1 SGHRS and CDR2 YFSETQ. The ends lost 5 bases at V and 7 bases at J; junction bases unmatched: 7. There are 14 residues in the CDR3. The CDR3 sequence: CASRGDRGSEKLFF. The CDR3 bases are TGCGCCAGCAGAGGCGACAGGGGTAGTGAAAAACTGTTTTTT.

This rearrangement joins TRBV7-2 to TRBJ1-1, with 8 bases matching TRBD1. This CDR3 comprises 14 residues. The germline CDR1 and CDR2 sequences are SGHTA and FQGNSA. The V gene end was trimmed by 5 bases and the J gene end by 1 base; junction bases not matched to a gene: 3. Written as DNA, the CDR3 is TGTGCCAGCAGCGGCGGACAGGGGAACACTGAAGCTTTCTTT. It encodes CASSGGQGNTEAFF.

The V gene is TRBV10-3, the J gene TRBJ2-1, with 7 bases matching TRBD2. Germline V gives CDR1 ENHRY, CDR2 SYGVKD. Trimming took 0 bases from V and 0 from J; bases not matched to a gene: 2. The CDR3 spans 16 residues. The CDR3 bases are TGTGCCATCAGTGAGTCGGGGGGGGGCTCCTACAATGAGCAGTTCTTC. Translated: CAISESGGGSYNEQFF.

The V gene is TRBV12-3 or TRBV12-4, the J gene TRBJ1-2, with a tentative D call TRBD1 (6 bases). The CDR3 is 13 amino acids. V lost 3 bases to trimming and J lost 5 bases, with 10 bases between them. The CDR3: CASSFGTLYGYTF. In nucleotides, the CDR3 is TGTGCCAGCAGTTTCGGGACACTTTATGGCTACACCTTC.

V and J are TRBV3-1 (or the pseudogene TRBV3-2) and TRBJ2-7, with TRBD2 matching 10 bases. The V segment lost 4 bases and the J segment 4 bases; nucleotides outside the gene matches: 4. The CDR3 is made up of 14 amino acids. CDR1 LGHDT and CDR2 YNNKEL come from the germline V gene (reference sequence). The CDR3 spells CASSPFSGGYEQYF. The CDR3 nucleotides are TGTGCCAGCAGCCCATTTAGCGGGGGGTACGAGCAGTACTTC.